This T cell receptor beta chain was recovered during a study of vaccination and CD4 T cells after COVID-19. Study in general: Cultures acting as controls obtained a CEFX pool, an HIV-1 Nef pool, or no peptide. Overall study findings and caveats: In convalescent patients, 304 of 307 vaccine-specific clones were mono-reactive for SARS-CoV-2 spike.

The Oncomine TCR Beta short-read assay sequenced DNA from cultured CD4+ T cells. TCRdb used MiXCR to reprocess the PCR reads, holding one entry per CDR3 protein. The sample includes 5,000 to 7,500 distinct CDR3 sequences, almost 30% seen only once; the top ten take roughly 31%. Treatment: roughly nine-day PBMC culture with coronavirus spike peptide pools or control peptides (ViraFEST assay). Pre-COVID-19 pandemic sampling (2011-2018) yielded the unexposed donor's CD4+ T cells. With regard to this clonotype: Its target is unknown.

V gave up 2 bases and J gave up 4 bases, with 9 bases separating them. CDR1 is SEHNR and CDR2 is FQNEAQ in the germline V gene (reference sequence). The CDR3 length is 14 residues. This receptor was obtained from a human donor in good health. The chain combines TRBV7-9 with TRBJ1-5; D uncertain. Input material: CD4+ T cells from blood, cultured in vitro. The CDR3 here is CASSLSQTNQPQHF. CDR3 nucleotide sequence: TGTGCCAGCAGCTTAAGTCAAACAAATCAGCCCCAGCATTTT.